The rows below give T cell receptor beta chains drawn from one sample of a study of blood T cell repertoires in COVID-19. Clones were read by immunoSEQ multiplex PCR, and TCRdb kept only the in-frame ones, dropping some. Altogether some 190,000 clones are present, roughly 84% being singletons, with the ten largest covering roughly 20%. Specimen: peripheral blood. Receptor source: a person aged 70 to 80 with COVID-19, enrolled during active disease. Both conserved end residues are part of each CDR3. The order of the fields is clone size, D gene, V gene, J gene, CDR3 protein, CDR3 DNA. The D gene is left open where the match is weak. Rows may omit the clone size; those that give it use once, few, many or a size class.

abundance: NA; d_gene: NA; v_gene: TRBV4-1; j_gene: TRBJ1-6; CDR3aa: CASSRALNSPLHF; CDR3nt: TGCGCCAGCAGCCGAGCCCTCAATTCACCCCTCCACTTT
abundance: NA; d_gene: TRBD1; v_gene: TRBV2; j_gene: TRBJ1-2; CDR3aa: CASSSNRGSNYGYTF; CDR3nt: TGTGCCAGCAGTTCCAACAGGGGGTCTAACTATGGCTACACCTTC
abundance: NA; d_gene: TRBD2; v_gene: TRBV5-1; j_gene: TRBJ2-1; CDR3aa: CASSLTSGIHNEQFF; CDR3nt: TGCGCCAGCAGCTTGACTAGCGGGATTCACAATGAGCAGTTCTTC
abundance: NA; d_gene: TRBD2; v_gene: TRBV2; j_gene: TRBJ2-2; CDR3aa: CASRATSGGGTGELFF; CDR3nt: TGTGCCAGCAGGGCGACTAGCGGGGGTGGCACCGGGGAGCTGTTTTTT
abundance: NA; d_gene: TRBD1; v_gene: TRBV6-2/TRBV6-3; j_gene: TRBJ1-5; CDR3aa: CASSHLLDRVDQPQHF; CDR3nt: TGTGCCAGCAGTCACCTACTGGACAGGGTGGATCAGCCCCAGCATTTT
abundance: NA; d_gene: TRBD1; v_gene: TRBV7-9; j_gene: TRBJ2-1; CDR3aa: CASSPPGTAYNEQFF; CDR3nt: TGTGCCAGCAGCCCACCCGGGACAGCATACAATGAGCAGTTCTTC
abundance: NA; d_gene: TRBD1; v_gene: TRBV6-5; j_gene: TRBJ1-2; CDR3aa: CASRTGVGGYTF; CDR3nt: TGTGCCAGCAGAACAGGGGTAGGGGGCTACACCTTC
abundance: NA; d_gene: TRBD1; v_gene: TRBV28; j_gene: TRBJ1-6; CDR3aa: CASSSPDRDNSPLHF; CDR3nt: TGTGCCAGCAGTTCCCCGGACAGGGATAATTCACCCCTCCACTTT
abundance: NA; d_gene: NA; v_gene: TRBV3-1/TRBV3-2; j_gene: TRBJ1-1; CDR3aa: CASSSGLCHPQAFF; CDR3nt: TGTGCCAGCAGCTCGGGACTATGTCACCCTCAAGCTTTCTTT
abundance: few; d_gene: TRBD1; v_gene: TRBV5-1; j_gene: TRBJ1-6; CDR3aa: CASSLEGADNSPLHF; CDR3nt: TGCGCCAGCAGCTTGGAGGGGGCCGACAATTCACCCCTCCACTTT
abundance: NA; d_gene: NA; v_gene: TRBV28; j_gene: TRBJ1-2; CDR3aa: CASRFIGQGDYGYTF; CDR3nt: TGTGCCAGCAGATTCATTGGGCAGGGCGACTATGGCTACACCTTC
abundance: NA; d_gene: TRBD1; v_gene: TRBV27; j_gene: TRBJ1-2; CDR3aa: CASSTRTGNYGYTF; CDR3nt: TGTGCCAGCAGTACACGGACAGGGAACTATGGCTACACCTTC
abundance: NA; d_gene: TRBD1; v_gene: TRBV29-1; j_gene: TRBJ2-1; CDR3aa: CSVEDFGTGAGNEQFF; CDR3nt: TGCAGCGTTGAAGACTTTGGGACAGGGGCTGGAAATGAGCAGTTCTTC
abundance: NA; d_gene: NA; v_gene: TRBV19; j_gene: TRBJ1-1; CDR3aa: CASISIRDNSLNTEAFF; CDR3nt: TGTGCCAGTATCTCCATCCGGGACAACAGTCTGAACACTGAAGCTTTCTTT
abundance: NA; d_gene: NA; v_gene: TRBV19; j_gene: TRBJ1-5; CDR3aa: CASSIRPRVGNQPQHF; CDR3nt: TGTGCCAGTAGTATACGACCCAGGGTCGGGAATCAGCCCCAGCATTTT
abundance: NA; d_gene: NA; v_gene: TRBV10-3; j_gene: TRBJ1-2; CDR3aa: CAISGTGTNYGYTF; CDR3nt: TGTGCCATCAGTGGTACAGGGACTAACTATGGCTACACCTTC
abundance: NA; d_gene: TRBD2; v_gene: TRBV6-1; j_gene: TRBJ2-7; CDR3aa: CASSEGRGSYEQYF; CDR3nt: TGTGCCAGCAGTGAGGGGAGGGGCTCCTACGAGCAGTACTTC
abundance: NA; d_gene: NA; v_gene: TRBV18; j_gene: TRBJ1-5; CDR3aa: CASSPSGDQPQHF; CDR3nt: TGTGCCAGCTCACCGTCAGGGGATCAGCCCCAGCATTTT
abundance: few; d_gene: TRBD1; v_gene: TRBV24-1; j_gene: TRBJ2-1; CDR3aa: CATSDPQGQERNEQFF; CDR3nt: TGTGCCACCAGTGATCCCCAGGGACAGGAACGAAATGAGCAGTTCTTC
abundance: NA; d_gene: TRBD1; v_gene: TRBV28; j_gene: TRBJ2-1; CDR3aa: CASSPYNSSPGQGSDNEQFF; CDR3nt: TGTGCCAGCAGTCCATATAACTCCTCTCCGGGACAGGGGTCGGACAATGAGCAGTTCTTC
abundance: once; d_gene: NA; v_gene: TRBV11-3; j_gene: TRBJ2-7; CDR3aa: CASSSVDTSYEQYF; CDR3nt: TGTGCCAGCAGCTCCGTGGACACTTCCTACGAGCAGTACTTC
abundance: NA; d_gene: TRBD2; v_gene: TRBV6-5; j_gene: TRBJ2-7; CDR3aa: CASTKGAGVHEQYF; CDR3nt: TGTGCCAGCACCAAAGGGGCGGGAGTCCACGAGCAGTACTTC
abundance: NA; d_gene: TRBD2; v_gene: TRBV27; j_gene: TRBJ2-5; CDR3aa: CASSLSGGAWETQYF; CDR3nt: TGTGCCAGCAGCTTGAGCGGGGGGGCTTGGGAGACCCAGTACTTC
abundance: NA; d_gene: NA; v_gene: TRBV19; j_gene: TRBJ1-5; CDR3aa: CASSPQVNQPQHF; CDR3nt: TGTGCCAGTAGCCCACAAGTAAATCAGCCCCAGCATTTT
abundance: NA; d_gene: NA; v_gene: TRBV24-1; j_gene: TRBJ2-1; CDR3aa: CATSGDYNEQFF; CDR3nt: TGTGCCACCAGCGGGGACTACAATGAGCAGTTCTTC
abundance: few; d_gene: NA; v_gene: TRBV3-1/TRBV3-2; j_gene: TRBJ2-2; CDR3aa: CASSQDLRDGELFF; CDR3nt: TGTGCCAGCAGCCAAGACCTCAGGGACGGGGAGCTGTTTTTT
abundance: NA; d_gene: TRBD2; v_gene: TRBV7-2; j_gene: TRBJ2-3; CDR3aa: CASTPSLAGDVDTQYF; CDR3nt: TGTGCCAGCACCCCGTCCCTAGCGGGAGATGTTGATACGCAGTATTTT
abundance: NA; d_gene: NA; v_gene: TRBV30; j_gene: TRBJ2-1; CDR3aa: CAWGSSNEQFF; CDR3nt: TGTGCCTGGGGGTCCTCCAATGAGCAGTTCTTC
abundance: NA; d_gene: NA; v_gene: TRBV9; j_gene: TRBJ1-6; CDR3aa: CASSLDSNFSPLHF; CDR3nt: TGTGCCAGCAGCCTGGACAGCAACTTTTCACCCCTCCACTTT
abundance: NA; d_gene: NA; v_gene: TRBV19; j_gene: TRBJ2-3; CDR3aa: CASTRNGGSTDTQYF; CDR3nt: TGTGCCAGTACCCGTAACGGGGGAAGCACAGATACGCAGTATTTT
abundance: NA; d_gene: TRBD1; v_gene: TRBV19; j_gene: TRBJ2-7; CDR3aa: CASRPGGALNEQYF; CDR3nt: TGTGCCAGTAGACCAGGGGGCGCTTTGAACGAGCAGTACTTC
abundance: once; d_gene: TRBD1; v_gene: TRBV27; j_gene: TRBJ1-2; CDR3aa: CASSSHGQGARYGYTF; CDR3nt: TGTGCCAGCAGTTCACACGGACAGGGGGCGCGCTATGGCTACACCTTC
abundance: NA; d_gene: TRBD1; v_gene: TRBV7-3; j_gene: TRBJ2-1; CDR3aa: CASSPPNRGVLNEQFF; CDR3nt: TGTGCCAGCAGCCCCCCAAACAGGGGCGTACTTAATGAGCAGTTCTTC
abundance: NA; d_gene: NA; v_gene: TRBV18; j_gene: TRBJ1-6; CDR3aa: CASSTLQGSGSPLHF; CDR3nt: TGTGCCAGCTCAACATTACAGGGTTCAGGTTCACCCCTCCACTTT
abundance: few; d_gene: TRBD1; v_gene: TRBV28; j_gene: TRBJ2-2; CDR3aa: CASSSPGQKNTGELFF; CDR3nt: TGTGCCAGCAGTTCCCCGGGACAGAAGAACACCGGGGAGCTGTTTTTT
abundance: NA; d_gene: NA; v_gene: TRBV5-8; j_gene: TRBJ2-1; CDR3aa: CASADFFNEQFF; CDR3nt: TGTGCCAGCGCGGACTTTTTCAATGAGCAGTTCTTC
abundance: NA; d_gene: NA; v_gene: TRBV6-2/TRBV6-3; j_gene: TRBJ1-2; CDR3aa: CASSYFFPGYTF; CDR3nt: TGTGCCAGCAGTTACTTCTTTCCGGGCTACACCTTC
abundance: NA; d_gene: NA; v_gene: TRBV28; j_gene: TRBJ1-1; CDR3aa: CASSPRGFTNTEAFF; CDR3nt: TGTGCCAGCAGCCCAAGGGGGTTCACGAACACTGAAGCTTTCTTT
abundance: NA; d_gene: NA; v_gene: TRBV18; j_gene: TRBJ2-7; CDR3aa: CASSPAGREQYF; CDR3nt: TGTGCCAGCTCACCCGCGGGGAGGGAGCAGTACTTC
abundance: NA; d_gene: NA; v_gene: TRBV28; j_gene: TRBJ1-5; CDR3aa: CASSSMYQPQHF; CDR3nt: TGTGCCAGCAGTTCCATGTATCAGCCCCAGCATTTT
abundance: NA; d_gene: NA; v_gene: TRBV18; j_gene: TRBJ2-5; CDR3aa: CASSPLGQTQETQYF; CDR3nt: TGTGCCAGCTCACCACTAGGACAGACTCAAGAGACCCAGTACTTC
abundance: NA; d_gene: NA; v_gene: TRBV24-1; j_gene: TRBJ2-7; CDR3aa: CATSDPAQGLAEQYF; CDR3nt: TGTGCCACCAGTGACCCCGCGCAGGGGTTAGCCGAGCAGTACTTC
abundance: few; d_gene: TRBD1; v_gene: TRBV4-1; j_gene: TRBJ1-3; CDR3aa: CASSTRQGGTGNTIYF; CDR3nt: TGCGCCAGCAGCACCCGACAGGGAGGAACTGGAAACACCATATATTTT
abundance: NA; d_gene: NA; v_gene: TRBV5-1; j_gene: TRBJ2-5; CDR3aa: CASSSSGMRETQYF; CDR3nt: TGCGCCAGCAGCTCCTCGGGTATGAGAGAGACCCAGTACTTC
abundance: NA; d_gene: NA; v_gene: TRBV5-5; j_gene: TRBJ1-1; CDR3aa: CASSLVQGLNTEAFF; CDR3nt: TGTGCCAGCAGCTTGGTGCAGGGCCTGAACACTGAAGCTTTCTTT
abundance: NA; d_gene: TRBD1; v_gene: TRBV19; j_gene: TRBJ1-5; CDR3aa: CASNRQGPVHQPQHF; CDR3nt: TGTGCCAGCAACCGACAGGGACCCGTACATCAGCCCCAGCATTTT
abundance: NA; d_gene: NA; v_gene: TRBV20-1; j_gene: TRBJ2-3; CDR3aa: CSANGNTQYF; CDR3nt: TGCAGTGCCAACGGTAATACGCAGTATTTT
abundance: NA; d_gene: TRBD2; v_gene: TRBV4-2; j_gene: TRBJ2-7; CDR3aa: CASSLERGLLEQYF; CDR3nt: TGTGCCAGCAGCCTTGAGCGGGGGCTCTTAGAGCAGTACTTC
abundance: few; d_gene: TRBD2; v_gene: TRBV19; j_gene: TRBJ2-7; CDR3aa: CASSMSGASYEQYF; CDR3nt: TGTGCCAGTAGTATGAGCGGGGCCTCCTACGAGCAGTACTTC
abundance: NA; d_gene: NA; v_gene: TRBV3-1/TRBV3-2; j_gene: TRBJ2-5; CDR3aa: CASSQDRGETQYF; CDR3nt: TGTGCCAGCAGCCAAGACAGGGGAGAGACCCAGTACTTC
abundance: NA; d_gene: NA; v_gene: TRBV7-2; j_gene: TRBJ2-1; CDR3aa: CASSLGGGGAYNEQFF; CDR3nt: TGTGCCAGCAGCTTAGGGGGAGGCGGGGCCTACAATGAGCAGTTCTTC
abundance: NA; d_gene: TRBD1; v_gene: TRBV7-9; j_gene: TRBJ2-1; CDR3aa: CASSLRQGTYNEQFF; CDR3nt: TGTGCCAGCAGCCTTCGACAGGGGACCTACAATGAGCAGTTCTTC
abundance: few; d_gene: TRBD2; v_gene: TRBV18; j_gene: TRBJ2-7; CDR3aa: CASSPLEWEGQYF; CDR3nt: TGTGCCAGCTCCCCTCTCGAATGGGAGGGGCAGTACTTC
abundance: few; d_gene: TRBD1; v_gene: TRBV24-1; j_gene: TRBJ1-5; CDR3aa: CAAQGAWNQPQHF; CDR3nt: TGTGCCGCACAGGGGGCTTGGAATCAGCCCCAGCATTTT
abundance: NA; d_gene: NA; v_gene: TRBV5-8; j_gene: TRBJ1-6; CDR3aa: CASSLPGVDNSPLHF; CDR3nt: TGTGCCAGCAGCTTGCCAGGGGTGGATAATTCACCCCTCCACTTT
abundance: NA; d_gene: NA; v_gene: TRBV7-2; j_gene: TRBJ1-2; CDR3aa: CASSLSGLNYGYTF; CDR3nt: TGTGCCAGCAGCTTATCGGGGTTGAACTATGGCTACACCTTC